The present T cell receptor beta chain was sequenced within a study of shared clonotypes between healthy human individuals. Profiling relied on immunoSEQ multiplex PCR, and the TCRdb table lists in-frame clones only, not all of them. Of roughly 680,000 clones in the sample, just under 75% were seen once. The CDR3 spans 18 residues. V lost 3 bases and J lost 1, with 21 bases in between. Germline V gene sequence: CDR1 WNHNN, CDR2 SYGVQD (reference sequence). The TCR originated in a woman in her twenties or thirties in good health. The sample comprised memory CD4+ T cells sorted from blood. The sample's subset: CD45RA-negative fraction. This rearrangement joins TRBV10-1 to TRBJ1-2, with D perhaps TRBD1 (6 bases). This CDR3 reads CASSEVQGWQTINYGYTF. DNA for the CDR3: TGCGCCAGCAGTGAAGTCCAGGGGTGGCAGACGATTAACTATGGCTACACCTTC.